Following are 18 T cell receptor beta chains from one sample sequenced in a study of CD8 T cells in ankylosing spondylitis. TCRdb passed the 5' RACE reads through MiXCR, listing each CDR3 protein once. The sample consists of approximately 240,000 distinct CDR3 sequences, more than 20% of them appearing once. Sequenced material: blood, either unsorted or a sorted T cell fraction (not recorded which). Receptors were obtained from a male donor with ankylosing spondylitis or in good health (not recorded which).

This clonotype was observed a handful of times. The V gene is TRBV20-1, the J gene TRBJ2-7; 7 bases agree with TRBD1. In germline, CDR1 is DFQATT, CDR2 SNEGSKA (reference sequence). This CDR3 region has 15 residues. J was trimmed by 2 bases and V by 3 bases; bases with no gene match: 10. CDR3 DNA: TGCAGTGCTAGGAGCTGGGGACAGCTAACCTACGAGCAGTACTTC. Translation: CSARSWGQLTYEQYF.

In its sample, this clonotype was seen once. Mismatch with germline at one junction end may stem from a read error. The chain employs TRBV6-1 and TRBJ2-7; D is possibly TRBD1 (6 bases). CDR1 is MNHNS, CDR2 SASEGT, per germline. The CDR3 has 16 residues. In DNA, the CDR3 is TGTACCAGCAGCCGCAACCGTCCGGGACAAAGCTACGAGCAGTACTTC. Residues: CTSSRNRPGQSYEQYF.

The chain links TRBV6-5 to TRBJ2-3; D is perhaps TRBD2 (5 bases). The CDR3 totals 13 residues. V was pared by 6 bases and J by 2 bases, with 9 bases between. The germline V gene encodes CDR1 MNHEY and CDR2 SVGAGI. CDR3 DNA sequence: TGTGCCAGCAGCCGACTAACCACAGATACGCAGTATTTT. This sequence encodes CASSRLTTDTQYF.

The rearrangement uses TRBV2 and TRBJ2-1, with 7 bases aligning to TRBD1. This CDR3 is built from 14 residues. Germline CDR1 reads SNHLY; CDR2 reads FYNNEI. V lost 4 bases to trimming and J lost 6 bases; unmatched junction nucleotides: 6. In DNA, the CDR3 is TGTGCCAGCAGTGTGTGGACAGGCGTCAATGAGCAGTTCTTC. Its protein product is CASSVWTGVNEQFF.

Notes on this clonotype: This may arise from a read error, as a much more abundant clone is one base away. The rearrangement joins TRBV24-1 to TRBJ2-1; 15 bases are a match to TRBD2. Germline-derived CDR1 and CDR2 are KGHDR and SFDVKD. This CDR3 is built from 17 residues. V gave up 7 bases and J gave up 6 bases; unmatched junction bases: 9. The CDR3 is CATRSAGLAGGSNEQFF. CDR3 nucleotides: TGTGCCACCAGATCCGCGGGACTAGCGGGGGGTAGCAATGAGCAGTTCTTC.

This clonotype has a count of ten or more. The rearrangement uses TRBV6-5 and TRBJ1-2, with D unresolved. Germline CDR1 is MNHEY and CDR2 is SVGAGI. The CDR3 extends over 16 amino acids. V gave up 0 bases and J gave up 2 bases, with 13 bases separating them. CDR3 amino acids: CASSYSSDSLNYGYTF. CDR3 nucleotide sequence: TGTGCCAGCAGTTACTCGAGCGACTCACTAAACTATGGCTACACCTTC.

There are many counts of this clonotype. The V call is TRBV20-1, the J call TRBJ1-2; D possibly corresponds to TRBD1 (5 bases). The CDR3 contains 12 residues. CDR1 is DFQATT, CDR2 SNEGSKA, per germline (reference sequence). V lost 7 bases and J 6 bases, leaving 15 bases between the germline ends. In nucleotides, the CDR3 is TGCAGTGTGTCCCGGGGGTGGGATGGCTACACCTTC. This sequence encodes CSVSRGWDGYTF.

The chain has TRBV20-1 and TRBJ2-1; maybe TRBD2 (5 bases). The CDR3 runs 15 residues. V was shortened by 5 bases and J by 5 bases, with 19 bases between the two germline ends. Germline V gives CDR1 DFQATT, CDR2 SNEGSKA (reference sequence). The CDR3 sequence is CSAPIFHRGDNEQFF. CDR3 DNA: TGCAGTGCTCCGATTTTTCACCGGGGAGACAATGAGCAGTTCTTC.

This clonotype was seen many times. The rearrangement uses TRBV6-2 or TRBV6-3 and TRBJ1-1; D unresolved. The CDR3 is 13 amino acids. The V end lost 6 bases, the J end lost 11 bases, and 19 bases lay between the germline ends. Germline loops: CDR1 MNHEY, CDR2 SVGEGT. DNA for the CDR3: TGTGCCAGCAGAACGCCTTGGTGGGATGAGGCTTTCTTT. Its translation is CASRTPWWDEAFF.

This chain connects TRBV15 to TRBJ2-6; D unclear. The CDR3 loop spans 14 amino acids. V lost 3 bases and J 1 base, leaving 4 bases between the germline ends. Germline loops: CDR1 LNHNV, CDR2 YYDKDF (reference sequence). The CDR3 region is CATSRGSGANVLTF. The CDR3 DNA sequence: TGTGCCACCAGCAGGGGGTCTGGGGCCAACGTCCTGACTTTC.

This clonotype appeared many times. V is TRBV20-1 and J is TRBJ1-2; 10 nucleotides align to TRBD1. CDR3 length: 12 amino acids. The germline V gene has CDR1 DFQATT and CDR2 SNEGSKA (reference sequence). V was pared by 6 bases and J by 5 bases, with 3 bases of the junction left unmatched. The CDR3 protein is CSAPGQGYGYTF. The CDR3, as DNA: TGCAGTGCCCCGGGACAGGGGTATGGCTACACCTTC.

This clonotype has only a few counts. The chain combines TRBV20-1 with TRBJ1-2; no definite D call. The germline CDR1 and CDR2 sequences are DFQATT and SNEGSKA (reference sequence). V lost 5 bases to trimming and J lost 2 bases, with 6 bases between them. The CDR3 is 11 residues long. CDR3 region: CSAVENYGYTF. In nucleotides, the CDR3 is TGCAGTGCTGTTGAGAACTATGGCTACACCTTC.

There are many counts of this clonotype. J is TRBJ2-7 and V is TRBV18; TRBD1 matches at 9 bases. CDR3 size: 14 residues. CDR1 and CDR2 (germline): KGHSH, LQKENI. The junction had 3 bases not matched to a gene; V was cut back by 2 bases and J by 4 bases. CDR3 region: CASSPGTGTYEQYF. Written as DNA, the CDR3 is TGTGCCAGCTCACCAGGGACAGGGACGTACGAGCAGTACTTC.

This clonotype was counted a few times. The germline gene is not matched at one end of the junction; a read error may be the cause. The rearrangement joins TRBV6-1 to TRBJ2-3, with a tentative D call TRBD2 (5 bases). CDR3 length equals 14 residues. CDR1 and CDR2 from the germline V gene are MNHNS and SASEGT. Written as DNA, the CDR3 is TGTGCCAGCAGTGATCGCTCTAGCACAGATACACAGTATTTT. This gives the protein CASSDRSSTDTQYF.

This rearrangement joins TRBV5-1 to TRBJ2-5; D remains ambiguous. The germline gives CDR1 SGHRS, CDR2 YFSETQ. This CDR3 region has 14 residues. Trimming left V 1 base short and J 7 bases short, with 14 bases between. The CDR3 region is CASSLSTAEGTQYF. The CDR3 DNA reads TGCGCCAGCAGCTTGTCGACGGCCGAAGGGACCCAGTACTTC.

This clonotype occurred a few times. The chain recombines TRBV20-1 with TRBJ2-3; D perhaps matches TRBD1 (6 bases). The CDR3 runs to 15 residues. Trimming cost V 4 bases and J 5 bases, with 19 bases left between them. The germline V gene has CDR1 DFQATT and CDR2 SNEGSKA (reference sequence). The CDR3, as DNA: TGCAGTGCTACAACAGGGACCGTGCACGTAGATACGCAGTATTTT. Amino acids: CSATTGTVHVDTQYF.

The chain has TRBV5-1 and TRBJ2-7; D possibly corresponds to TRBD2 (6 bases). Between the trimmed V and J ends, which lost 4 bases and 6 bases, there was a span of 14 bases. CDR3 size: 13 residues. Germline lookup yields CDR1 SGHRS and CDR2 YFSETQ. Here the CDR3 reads CASSRVEGSEQYF. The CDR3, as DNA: TGCGCCAGCAGCCGCGTGGAGGGGAGCGAGCAGTACTTC.

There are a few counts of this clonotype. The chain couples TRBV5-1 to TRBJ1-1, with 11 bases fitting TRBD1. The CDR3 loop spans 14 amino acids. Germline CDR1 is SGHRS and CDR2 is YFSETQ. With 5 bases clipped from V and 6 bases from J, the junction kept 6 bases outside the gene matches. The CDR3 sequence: CASSYGQGAAEAFF. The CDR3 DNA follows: TGCGCCAGCAGTTATGGACAGGGGGCCGCTGAAGCTTTCTTT.